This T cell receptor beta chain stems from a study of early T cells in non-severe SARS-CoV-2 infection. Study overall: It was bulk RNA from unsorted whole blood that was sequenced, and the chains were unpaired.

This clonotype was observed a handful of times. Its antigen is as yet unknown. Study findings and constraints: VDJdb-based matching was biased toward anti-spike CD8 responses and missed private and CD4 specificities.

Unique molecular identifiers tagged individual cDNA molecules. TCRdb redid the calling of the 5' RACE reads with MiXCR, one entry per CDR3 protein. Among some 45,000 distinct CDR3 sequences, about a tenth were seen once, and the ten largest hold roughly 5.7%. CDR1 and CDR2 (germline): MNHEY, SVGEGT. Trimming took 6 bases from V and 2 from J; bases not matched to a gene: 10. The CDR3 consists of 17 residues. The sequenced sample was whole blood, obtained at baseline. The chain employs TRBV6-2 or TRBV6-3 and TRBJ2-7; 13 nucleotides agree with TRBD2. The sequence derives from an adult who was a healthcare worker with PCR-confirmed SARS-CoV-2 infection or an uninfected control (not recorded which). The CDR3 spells CASSRGTSGETPYEQYF. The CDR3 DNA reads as TGTGCCAGCAGCCGCGGGACTAGCGGGGAGACTCCCTACGAGCAGTACTTC.